These 19 T cell receptor beta chains originate from one sample sequenced in a study of T-cell reconstitution after alpha-beta-depleted transplantation in children. Unique molecular identifiers were incorporated into the prepared TCRbeta library. TCRdb passed the PCR reads through MiXCR, listing each CDR3 protein once. The sample contains over 200,000 distinct CDR3 sequences, around 9.5% of which appear only once. Source: PBMCs from the stem cell graft donor, taken from the stem cell graft. Source of these receptors: a human donor who donated a stem cell graft to a child with acute lymphoblastic leukemia.

There are many counts of this clonotype. V gene TRBV29-1 combines with J gene TRBJ2-3, with TRBD2 matching 8 bases. J lost 1 base, V lost 6 bases, and 9 bases had no gene match. The CDR3 runs 15 residues. Germline loops: CDR1 SQVTM, CDR2 ANQGSEA. The CDR3 is CSVQPMTSGTDTQYF. The CDR3 region has the DNA TGCAGCGTCCAACCTATGACTAGCGGCACAGATACGCAGTATTTT.

This clonotype was found a few times. The chain has TRBV9 and TRBJ2-5; D is unclear. Germline V gene sequence: CDR1 SGDLS, CDR2 YYNGEE. The CDR3 is 15 residues long. V was trimmed by 0 bases and J by 2 bases, leaving 11 bases between them. The CDR3 sequence: CASSVGVDQQETQYF. Written as DNA, the CDR3 is TGTGCCAGCAGCGTAGGGGTTGATCAACAAGAGACCCAGTACTTC. Drawing the rest from reference TRBV9 and TRBJ2-5, the complete variable domain is DSGVTQTPKHLITATGQRVTLRCSPRSGDLSVYWYQQSLDQGLQFLIQYYNGEERAKGNILERFSAQQFPDLHSELNLSSLELGDSALYFCASSVGVDQQETQYFGPGTRLLVL.

This clonotype was seen only a few times. The rearrangement joins TRBV12-3 or TRBV12-4 to TRBJ2-2; 7 bases align to TRBD1. The CDR3 has 16 amino acids. V lost 5 bases and J lost 0; bases outside the gene matches: 6. The DNA for the CDR3 is TGTGCCAGCAGTCCCTCCGGGACAGCGAACACCGGGGAGCTGTTTTTT. Its protein product is CASSPSGTANTGELFF.

This clonotype showed up just a few times. The V call is TRBV5-6, the J call TRBJ1-2; TRBD1 matches at 9 bases. V lost 0 bases, J lost 6 bases, and 9 bases stayed unmatched. The length of the CDR3 is 16 residues. Germline values: CDR1 SGHDT, CDR2 YYEEEE. The CDR3 DNA reads TGTGCCAGCAGCTTGGTCCTACAGGGGGCGCCGGATGGCTACACCTTC. Residues: CASSLVLQGAPDGYTF.

The sample holds a few counts of this clonotype. This sequence joins TRBV3-1 and TRBJ1-4; TRBD1 aligns across 8 bases. V gave up 3 bases and J gave up 8 bases; unmatched junction bases: 8. The CDR3 totals 15 residues. Germline V lookup: CDR1 LGHDT, CDR2 YNNKEL (reference sequence). Here the CDR3 reads CASSHATGGSEKLFF. The DNA for the CDR3 is TGTGCCAGCAGCCACGCAACAGGGGGATCGGAAAAACTGTTTTTT.

This clonotype was detected ten times or more. The chain combines TRBV20-1 with TRBJ2-3; the match to TRBD2 covers 10 bases. The germline V gene has CDR1 DFQATT and CDR2 SNEGSKA (reference sequence). This CDR3 comprises 13 residues. V shed 6 bases, J shed 6 bases, and the junction held 6 bases outside the gene matches. The CDR3 DNA reads TGCAGTGCCCTAGCGGGGGCCCTGGATACGCAGTATTTT. It is translated as CSALAGALDTQYF.

The chain employs TRBV7-9 and TRBJ2-3; D perhaps matches TRBD1 (5 bases). CDR1 is SEHNR and CDR2 is FQNEAQ in the germline V gene (reference sequence). This CDR3 spans 14 amino acids. V was trimmed by 8 bases and J by 0 bases, leaving 12 bases between them. This chain's CDR3 is CASRTHSSTDTQYF. CDR3 sequence (DNA): TGTGCCAGCCGGACACATTCTAGCACAGATACGCAGTATTTT. The full variable domain, its missing parts supplied by reference TRBV7-9 and TRBJ2-3, is DTGVSQNPRHKITKRGQNVTFRCDPISEHNRLYWYRQTLGQGPEFLTYFQNEAQLEKSRLLSDRFSAERPKGSFSTLEIQRTEQGDSAMYLCASRTHSSTDTQYFGPGTRLTVL.

This clonotype was found a few times. This chain connects TRBV3-1 to TRBJ2-1; TRBD2 matches at 9 bases. Germline V gives CDR1 LGHDT, CDR2 YNNKEL (reference sequence). With 5 bases clipped from V and 6 bases from J, the junction kept 17 bases outside the gene matches. The CDR3 is made up of 18 amino acids. CDR3 coding DNA: TGTGCCAGCAGCGGCTCCGGGACTAGCCTCACCCCAGCCAATGAGCAGTTCTTC. Its protein product is CASSGSGTSLTPANEQFF.

The chain employs TRBV27 and TRBJ2-1; 9 bases line up with TRBD2. V lost 3 bases and J lost 10; bases outside the gene matches: 7. The CDR3 covers 14 residues. Germline-derived CDR1 and CDR2 are MNHEY and SMNVEV (reference sequence). CDR3 sequence reads: CASSFGRGGNEQFF. The DNA for the CDR3 is TGTGCCAGCAGTTTCGGGCGGGGGGGCAACGAGCAGTTCTTC.

This clonotype showed up many times. The chain joins TRBV29-1 to TRBJ2-1, with D hard to call. CDR3 length equals 16 residues. From germline, CDR1 is SQVTM and CDR2 ANQGSEA. Trimming stripped 2 bases from V and 0 bases from J, with 14 bases between. DNA for the CDR3: TGCAGCGTTGAAATGGGTACGGTAAGCTCCTACAATGAGCAGTTCTTC. This codes for CSVEMGTVSSYNEQFF.

This clonotype was detected a few times. The chain carries TRBV3-1 and TRBJ2-1, with 10 positions matching TRBD2. Trimming removed 1 base from V and 9 bases from J; junction bases left unmatched: 6. CDR3 size: 15 residues. Germline V gene lookup returns CDR1 LGHDT and CDR2 YNNKEL (reference sequence). This CDR3 reads CASSQASGGASEQFF. CDR3 DNA sequence: TGTGCCAGCAGCCAAGCCAGCGGGGGGGCAAGTGAGCAGTTCTTC.

This clonotype has ten or more counts. The rearrangement links TRBV7-9 to TRBJ1-4; the D is unclear. The V gene lost 5 bases and the J gene lost 5 bases, with 18 bases spanning the gap. CDR1 is SEHNR and CDR2 is FQNEAQ in the germline V gene (reference sequence). The CDR3 extends over 16 amino acids. The CDR3 spells CASSDVAAGSNEKLFF. CDR3 nucleotide sequence: TGTGCCAGCAGCGACGTGGCAGCTGGCTCGAATGAAAAACTGTTTTTT.

About this clonotype itself: Since a much larger clone is just one base distant, this may be a read error. CDR3 amino acids: CATSLALRTANTGELFF. CDR3 bases: TGTGCCACCAGCTTAGCGCTGCGGACCGCGAACACCGGGGAGCTGTTTTTT. The chain carries TRBV7-8 and TRBJ2-2; D might be TRBD2 (5 bases). The CDR3 extends over 17 amino acids. Germline CDR1 is SGHVS and CDR2 is FQNEAQ.

The chain links TRBV28 to TRBJ2-1, with TRBD2 identical over 9 bases. The germline V gene has CDR1 MDHEN and CDR2 SYDVKM. The length of the CDR3 is 13 residues. Trimming removed 2 bases from V and 10 bases from J; junction bases left unmatched: 3. The CDR3 DNA reads as TGTGCCAGCAGTTTAGGACTAGCGCGAGAGCAGTTCTTC. Its protein is CASSLGLAREQFF.

This clonotype was seen at least ten times. The chain is built from TRBV27 and TRBJ2-7, with 7 bases lining up with TRBD2. V shed 6 bases and J 3 bases; nucleotides not matched to a gene: 8. CDR3 length: 14 amino acids. Germline lookup yields CDR1 MNHEY and CDR2 SMNVEV (reference sequence). The CDR3 DNA follows: TGTGCCAGCAGACCTATAGCGGGCGACTACGAGCAGTACTTC. It codes for CASRPIAGDYEQYF.

The gene calls are TRBV28 and TRBJ2-7; tentatively, D is TRBD1 (6 bases). The V and J ends lost 6 bases and 5 bases respectively, with 17 bases between them. The CDR3 loop spans 14 amino acids. Germline V lookup: CDR1 MDHEN, CDR2 SYDVKM. CDR3 in DNA: TGTGCCAGCAGCTGGGGGCTGGAATCCAACGAGCAGTACTTC. It encodes CASSWGLESNEQYF.

The rearrangement uses TRBV6-2 or TRBV6-3 and TRBJ2-3; 8 positions match TRBD2. Trimming removed 5 bases from V and 0 bases from J; junction bases left unmatched: 7. The CDR3 is 16 residues long. Looked up from germline, CDR1 is MNHEY and CDR2 is SVGEGT. DNA of the CDR3: TGTGCCAGCAGTGGCCAGCGGGGGCCAAGCACAGATACGCAGTATTTT. This sequence encodes CASSGQRGPSTDTQYF.

Many counts were recorded for this clonotype. V is TRBV6-1 and J is TRBJ1-3; no reliable D call. Deletions cut 7 bases from V and 0 bases from J, with 7 bases between. Germline V CDR1 and CDR2: MNHNS, SASEGT. There are 13 residues in the CDR3. The CDR3 reads CASIPSSGNTIYF. The CDR3 nucleotides are TGTGCCAGCATCCCGAGCTCTGGAAACACCATATATTTT.

This clonotype was observed at least ten times. This chain uses TRBV27 with TRBJ1-6, with a tentative D call TRBD1 (6 bases). Germline loops: CDR1 MNHEY, CDR2 SMNVEV (reference sequence). Trimming cost V 2 bases and J 7 bases, with 9 bases left between them. The CDR3 contains 14 residues. CDR3 DNA sequence: TGTGCCAGCAGTTTAGGGGGGCGGAATTCACCCCTCCACTTT. Translation gives CASSLGGRNSPLHF.